Below, 20 T cell receptor beta chains from the same sample are listed, as sequenced in a study of CD8+ T cells in alopecia areata. Sequencing used cDNA as its template, made by extracting RNA and reverse transcribing it. TCRdb's table, derived via immunoSEQ multiplex PCR, lists solely in-frame clones and lacks some. The sample lists around 200,000 clones; around half were seen once. Treatment indicated: oral pan-JAK inhibitor, 5-10 mg twice daily. The sequencing used CD8+ T cells sorted from blood, collected at week 24, from a patient treated with tofacitinib. The receptors originated from a human donor with alopecia areata.

This clone was observed once. V and J are TRBV30 and TRBJ2-7; 7 bases match TRBD2. The CDR3 length is 13 residues. Trimming at V came to 5 bases and at J to 6 bases, leaving 10 bases not matched to a gene. Germline V lookup: CDR1 GTSNPN, CDR2 SVGIG (reference sequence). The CDR3 spells CAWAGHTGGEQYF. CDR3 coding DNA: TGTGCCTGGGCCGGACATACGGGGGGCGAGCAGTACTTC.

This chain uses TRBV14 with TRBJ2-3, with TRBD1 identical over 8 bases. CDR3 length: 18 amino acids. CDR1 is SGHDN, CDR2 FVKESK, per germline. V dropped 0 bases and J dropped 4; count of bases not matched to a gene: 12. The CDR3 DNA is TGTGCCAGCAGCCAAGAATCGGACAGGGTCGTATCCGCAGATACGCAGTATTTT. Its protein product is CASSQESDRVVSADTQYF.

The rearrangement joins TRBV30 to TRBJ2-1; no reliable D call. Germline V lookup: CDR1 GTSNPN, CDR2 SVGIG (reference sequence). The V and J ends lost 3 bases and 5 bases respectively, with 8 bases between them. CDR3 length: 12 amino acids. In DNA form, the CDR3 reads TGTGCCTGGAGAATGGGAAACAATGAGCAGTTCTTC. Amino acids: CAWRMGNNEQFF.

CDR3 coding DNA: TGTGCCATCAGTGAGTCGAGTGACGCCACAGATACGCAGTATTTT. Amino acids: CAISESSDATDTQYF. This sequence joins TRBV10-3 and TRBJ2-3; the D is unclear. The CDR3 loop spans 15 amino acids. V was pared by 0 bases and J by 2 bases, with 9 bases between. Germline CDR1 ENHRY, CDR2 SYGVKD.

This clone was seen more than once but under ten times. The chain employs TRBV30 and TRBJ2-2; 9 nucleotides align to TRBD1. Germline V gene sequence: CDR1 GTSNPN, CDR2 SVGIG (reference sequence). CDR3 length: 14 residues. The ends lost 4 bases at V and 6 bases at J; junction bases unmatched: 6. CDR3 sequence: CAWIGTGRAGELFF. The CDR3 DNA sequence: TGTGCCTGGATCGGGACAGGGAGGGCCGGGGAGCTGTTTTTT.

The chain recombines TRBV30 with TRBJ1-2, with a tentative D call TRBD1 (6 bases). The ends were cut back, 3 bases at V and 0 bases at J, with 14 bases in the middle. Looked up from germline, CDR1 is GTSNPN and CDR2 is SVGIG (reference sequence). The CDR3 extends over 15 amino acids. The CDR3 sequence: CAWRNRQAANYGYTF. The CDR3, as DNA: TGTGCCTGGAGGAATCGACAGGCGGCTAACTATGGCTACACCTTC. The variable domain in full, with the rest retrieved from reference TRBV30 and TRBJ1-2, is SQTIHQWPATLVQPVGSPLSLECTVEGTSNPNLYWYRQAAGRGLQLLFYSVGIGQISSEVPQNLSASRPQDRQFILSSKKLLLSDSGFYLCAWRNRQAANYGYTFGSGTRLTVV.

This clone was counted only a few times. The chain combines TRBV9 with TRBJ2-3; 7 nucleotides line up with TRBD1. V trimming: 3 bases; J trimming: 5 bases; junction bases outside the gene matches: 9. The CDR3 spans 15 residues. From germline, CDR1 is SGDLS and CDR2 YYNGEE. CDR3 protein: CASSGQGMGQDTQYF. CDR3 bases: TGTGCCAGCAGCGGACAGGGTATGGGACAAGATACGCAGTATTTT.

This clone was seen only a few times. This sequence joins TRBV13 and TRBJ2-7; D is tentatively TRBD1 or TRBD2 (5 bases each). This CDR3 has 15 residues. V was trimmed by 5 bases and J by 5 bases, leaving 19 bases between them. Looked up from germline, CDR1 is PRHDT and CDR2 is FYEKMQ (reference sequence). In DNA form, the CDR3 reads TGTGCCAGCAGCGCAGTACAGGACTTCATCAACGAGCAGTACTTC. It yields the protein CASSAVQDFINEQYF.

The rearrangement uses TRBV27 and TRBJ2-5; D might be TRBD2 (5 bases). The germline gives CDR1 MNHEY, CDR2 SMNVEV (reference sequence). Between the trimmed V and J ends, which lost 4 bases and 4 bases, there was a span of 10 bases. The CDR3 has 13 residues. Written as DNA, the CDR3 is TGTGCCAGCAGTTCTGCGAGCGGAGAGACCCAGTACTTC. The encoded protein is CASSSASGETQYF.

V gene TRBV4-3 combines with J gene TRBJ2-3; perhaps TRBD1 as D (5 bases). Germline values: CDR1 LGHNA, CDR2 YSLEER. The CDR3 totals 14 residues. V dropped 0 bases and J dropped 4 bases, with 8 bases sitting between them. This chain's CDR3 is CASSQDRRADTQYF. CDR3 sequence (DNA): TGCGCCAGCAGCCAAGATCGCAGGGCAGATACGCAGTATTTT.

The chain links TRBV4-3 to TRBJ1-2; TRBD1 matches at 7 bases. Trimming took 0 bases from V and 5 from J; bases not matched to a gene: 6. Germline-derived CDR1 and CDR2 are LGHNA and YSLEER. There are 15 residues in the CDR3. CDR3 sequence (DNA): TGCGCCAGCAGCCAAGATAGGGAGGGGGCTTATGGCTACACCTTC. This gives the protein CASSQDREGAYGYTF.

The chain combines TRBV5-6 with TRBJ1-1; D not certain. Trimming left V 0 bases short and J 4 bases short, with 1 base between. Germline values: CDR1 SGHDT, CDR2 YYEEEE. The CDR3 extends over 11 amino acids. The CDR3 DNA is TGTGCCAGCAGCTTGGCCACTGAAGCTTTCTTT. As protein: CASSLATEAFF.

The genes are TRBV13 and TRBJ1-1; no firm D call. V was trimmed by 5 bases and J by 1 base, leaving 8 bases between them. There are 13 residues in the CDR3. CDR1 PRHDT and CDR2 FYEKMQ come from the germline V gene (reference sequence). CDR3 bases: TGTGCCAGCAGCCCGAGGGCGAACACTGAAGCTTTCTTT. Amino acids: CASSPRANTEAFF.

The gene calls are TRBV19 and TRBJ1-1; D is ambiguous. Germline assignment: CDR1 LNHDA and CDR2 SQIVND (reference sequence). Trimming removed 6 bases at V and 0 bases at J, with 8 bases between. CDR3 length equals 13 residues. The CDR3, as DNA: TGTGCCAGTAGCCTCGACTTGAACACTGAAGCTTTCTTT. Its translation: CASSLDLNTEAFF.

V usage is TRBV5-6 and J usage is TRBJ1-2, with D maybe TRBD1 (6 bases). CDR1 SGHDT and CDR2 YYEEEE come from the germline V gene. The CDR3 extends over 16 amino acids. Trimming took off 2 bases at V and 4 bases at J, with 18 bases between the two ends. The CDR3 coding sequence is TGTGCCAGCAGCTTACTTACGACAGGACCAACCTATGGCTACACCTTC. This encodes CASSLLTTGPTYGYTF.

The chain joins TRBV10-1 to TRBJ2-7; D is unresolved. The CDR3 is made up of 14 amino acids. V lost 0 bases to trimming and J lost 5 bases, with 11 bases between them. CDR1 is WNHNN, CDR2 SYGVQD, per germline (reference sequence). The CDR3 loop is CASSESTTADEQYF. Here the CDR3 DNA reads TGCGCCAGCAGTGAGTCGACGACGGCCGACGAGCAGTACTTC.

In regard to this clone: The sample has other DNA sequences that encode this CDR3 too. J is TRBJ1-1 and V is TRBV6-5; D is unclear. The V end was cut by 3 bases, the J end by 5 bases, with 10 bases between. CDR3 length equals 13 residues. The germline V gene encodes CDR1 MNHEY and CDR2 SVGAGI. The CDR3 sequence is CASSYSEGTEAFF. The CDR3 nucleotides read TGTGCCAGCAGTTATTCGGAAGGAACTGAAGCTTTCTTT.

The chain is built from TRBV7-8 and TRBJ2-5; no clear D. The DNA end favors TRBJ2-7, so the J call may be wrong. CDR3 length: 12 amino acids. Germline V gene lookup returns CDR1 SGHVS and CDR2 FQNEAQ. The CDR3 sequence is CASSLILYEQYF. Written as DNA, the CDR3 is TGTGCCAGCAGCTTAATCCTTTACGAGCAGTACTTC.

The chain combines TRBV29-1 with TRBJ2-3; D gene uncertain. CDR3 length equals 14 residues. Per the germline V gene, CDR1 is SQVTM and CDR2 is ANQGSEA. Trimming took 0 bases from V and 5 from J, leaving 12 bases between them. The CDR3 bases are TGCAGCGTTGAAGAAGCCGTCCGATTAGATACGCAGTATTTT. This sequence encodes CSVEEAVRLDTQYF.

This clone was found a few times. V usage is TRBV13 and J usage is TRBJ2-1, with D unresolved. Trimming cost V 6 bases and J 10 bases, with 10 bases left between them. From germline, CDR1 is PRHDT and CDR2 FYEKMQ (reference sequence). The CDR3 extends over 11 amino acids. For the CDR3, the DNA is TGTGCCAGCAGTGCCGCTGGAGAGCAGTTCTTC. Its translation: CASSAAGEQFF.